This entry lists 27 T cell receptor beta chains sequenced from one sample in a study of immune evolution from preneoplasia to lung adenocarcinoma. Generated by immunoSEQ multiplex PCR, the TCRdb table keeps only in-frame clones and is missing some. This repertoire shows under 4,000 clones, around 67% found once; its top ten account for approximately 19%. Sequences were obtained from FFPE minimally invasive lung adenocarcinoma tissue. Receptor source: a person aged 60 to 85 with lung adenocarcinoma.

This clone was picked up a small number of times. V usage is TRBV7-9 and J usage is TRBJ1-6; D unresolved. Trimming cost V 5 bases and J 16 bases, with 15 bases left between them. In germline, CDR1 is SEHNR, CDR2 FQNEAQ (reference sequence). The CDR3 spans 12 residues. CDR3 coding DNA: TGTGCCAGCAGCCCCGACCGAACTAGACTCCACTTT. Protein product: CASSPDRTRLHF.

The CDR3 nucleotides read TGTGCCATCAGTGAGGACTACGCTAGCACAGATACGCAGTATTTT. It translates to CAISEDYASTDTQYF. This rearrangement joins TRBV10-3 to TRBJ2-3; perhaps TRBD2 as D (5 bases). Germline CDR1 ENHRY, CDR2 SYGVKD. Trimming left V 2 bases short and J 0 bases short, with 9 bases between. The CDR3 totals 15 residues.

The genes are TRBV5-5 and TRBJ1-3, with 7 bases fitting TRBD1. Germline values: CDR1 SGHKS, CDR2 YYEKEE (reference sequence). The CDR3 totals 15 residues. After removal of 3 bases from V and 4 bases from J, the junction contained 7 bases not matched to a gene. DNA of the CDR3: TGTGCCAGCAGCTCCACAGGGGCCTCGGGAAACACCATATATTTT. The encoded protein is CASSSTGASGNTIYF.

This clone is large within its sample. The CDR3 DNA follows: TGTGCCAGCAGCTCCACCGGAGGGGGCGGCGAGCAGTACTTC. Translation: CASSSTGGGGEQYF. The gene calls are TRBV7-3 and TRBJ2-7, with D perhaps TRBD1 (7 bases). CDR1 SGHTA and CDR2 FQGTGA come from the germline V gene. CDR3 length: 14 residues. V was trimmed by 4 bases and J by 6 bases, leaving 16 bases between them.

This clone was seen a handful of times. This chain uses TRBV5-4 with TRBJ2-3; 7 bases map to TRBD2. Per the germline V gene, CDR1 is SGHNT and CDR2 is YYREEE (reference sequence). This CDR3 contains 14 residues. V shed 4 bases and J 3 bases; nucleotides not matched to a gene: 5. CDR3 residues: CASSSWGGTDTQYF. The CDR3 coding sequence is TGTGCCAGCAGCAGTTGGGGGGGGACAGATACGCAGTATTTT.

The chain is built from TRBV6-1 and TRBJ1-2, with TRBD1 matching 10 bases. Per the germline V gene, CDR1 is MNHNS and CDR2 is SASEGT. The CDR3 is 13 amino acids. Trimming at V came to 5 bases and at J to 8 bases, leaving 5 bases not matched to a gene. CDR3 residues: CASSPGQGRGYTF. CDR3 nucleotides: TGTGCCAGCAGTCCGGGACAGGGGAGAGGCTACACCTTC.

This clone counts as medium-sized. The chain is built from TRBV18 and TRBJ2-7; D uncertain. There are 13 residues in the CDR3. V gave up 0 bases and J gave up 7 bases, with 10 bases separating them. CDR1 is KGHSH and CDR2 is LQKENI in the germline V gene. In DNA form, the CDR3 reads TGTGCCAGCTCACCACCGTCAGCGCGTGAGCAGTACTTC. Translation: CASSPPSAREQYF.

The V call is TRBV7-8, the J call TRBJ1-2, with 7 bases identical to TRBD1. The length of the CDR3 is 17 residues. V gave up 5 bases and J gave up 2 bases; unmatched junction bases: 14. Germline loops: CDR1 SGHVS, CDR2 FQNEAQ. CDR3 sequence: CASSPKNSGTENYGYTF. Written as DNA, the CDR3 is TGTGCCAGCAGCCCGAAAAATTCCGGGACAGAGAACTATGGCTACACCTTC.

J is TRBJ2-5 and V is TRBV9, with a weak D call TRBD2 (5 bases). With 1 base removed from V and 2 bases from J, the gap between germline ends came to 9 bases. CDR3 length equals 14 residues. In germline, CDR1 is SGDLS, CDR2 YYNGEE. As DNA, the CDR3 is TGTGCCAGCAGCGTATATGGCGGGCAAGAGACCCAGTACTTC. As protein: CASSVYGGQETQYF.

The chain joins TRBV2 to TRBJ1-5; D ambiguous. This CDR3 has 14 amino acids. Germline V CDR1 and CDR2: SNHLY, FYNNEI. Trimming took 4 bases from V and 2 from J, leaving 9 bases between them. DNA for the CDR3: TGTGCCAGCAGTGCCGACCCCCGCAATCAGCCCCAGCATTTT. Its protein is CASSADPRNQPQHF.

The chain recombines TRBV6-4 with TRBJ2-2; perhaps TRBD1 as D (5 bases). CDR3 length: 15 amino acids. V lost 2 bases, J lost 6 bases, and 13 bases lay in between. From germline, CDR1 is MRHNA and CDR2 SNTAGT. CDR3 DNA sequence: TGTGCCAGCAGTGACGGGGCCGGAGAGGCCGGGGAGCTGTTTTTT. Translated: CASSDGAGEAGELFF.

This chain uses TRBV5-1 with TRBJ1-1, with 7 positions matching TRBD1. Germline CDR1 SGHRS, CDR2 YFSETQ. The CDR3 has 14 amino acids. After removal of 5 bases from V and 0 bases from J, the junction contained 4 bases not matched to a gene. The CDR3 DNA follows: TGCGCCAGCAGTACAGGGGATTTGAACACTGAAGCTTTCTTT. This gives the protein CASSTGDLNTEAFF.

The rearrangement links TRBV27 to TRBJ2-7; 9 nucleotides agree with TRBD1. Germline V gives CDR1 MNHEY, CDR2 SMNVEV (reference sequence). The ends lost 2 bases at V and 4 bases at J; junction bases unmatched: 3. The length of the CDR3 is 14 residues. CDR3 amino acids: CASSLMTGGYEQYF. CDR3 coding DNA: TGTGCCAGCAGTTTAATGACAGGGGGGTACGAGCAGTACTTC.

CDR3: CASSQEIGTGGDEQYF. The DNA for the CDR3 is TGCGCCAGCAGCCAAGAGATTGGGACAGGGGGTGACGAGCAGTACTTC. The rearrangement joins TRBV4-3 to TRBJ2-7; 11 nucleotides agree with TRBD1. Germline lookup yields CDR1 LGHNA and CDR2 YSLEER. CDR3 length: 16 amino acids. The junction had 6 bases not matched to a gene; V was cut back by 0 bases and J by 5 bases.

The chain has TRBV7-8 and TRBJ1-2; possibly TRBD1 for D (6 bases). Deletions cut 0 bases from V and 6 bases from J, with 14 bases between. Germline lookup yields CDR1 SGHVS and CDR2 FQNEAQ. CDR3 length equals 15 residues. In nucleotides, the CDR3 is TGTGCCAGCAGCTTAGCTAGGGGGGTGACAGATGGCTACACCTTC. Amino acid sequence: CASSLARGVTDGYTF.

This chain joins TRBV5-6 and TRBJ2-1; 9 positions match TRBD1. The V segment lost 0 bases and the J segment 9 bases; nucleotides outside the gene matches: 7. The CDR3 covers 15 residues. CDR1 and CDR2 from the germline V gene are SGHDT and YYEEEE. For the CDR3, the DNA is TGTGCCAGCAGCTTGGTACAGGGGGCCGCCAGTGAGCAGTTCTTC. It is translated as CASSLVQGAASEQFF.

The CDR3: CASSFAGAMNTEAFF. CDR3 in DNA: TGTGCCAGCAGTTTTGCGGGCGCCATGAACACTGAAGCTTTCTTT. The chain links TRBV28 to TRBJ1-1; D gene uncertain. V was cut by 3 bases and J by 0 bases, with 11 bases left in between. Germline CDR1 is MDHEN and CDR2 is SYDVKM. This CDR3 is 15 amino acids long.

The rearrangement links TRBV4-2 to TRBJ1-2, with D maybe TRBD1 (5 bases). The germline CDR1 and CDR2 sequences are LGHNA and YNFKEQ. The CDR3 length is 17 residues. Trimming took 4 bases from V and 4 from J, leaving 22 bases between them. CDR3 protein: CASSLGIAGQGVYGYTF. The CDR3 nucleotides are TGTGCCAGCAGCCTCGGAATAGCCGGTCAGGGTGTCTATGGCTACACCTTC.

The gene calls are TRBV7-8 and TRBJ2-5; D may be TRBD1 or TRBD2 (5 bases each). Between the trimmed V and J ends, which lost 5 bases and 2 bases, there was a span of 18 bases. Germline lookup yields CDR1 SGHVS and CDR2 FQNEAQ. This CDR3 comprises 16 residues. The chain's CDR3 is CASSLLSPGSQETQYF. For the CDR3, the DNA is TGTGCCAGCAGCCTTCTATCCCCAGGGAGTCAAGAGACCCAGTACTTC.

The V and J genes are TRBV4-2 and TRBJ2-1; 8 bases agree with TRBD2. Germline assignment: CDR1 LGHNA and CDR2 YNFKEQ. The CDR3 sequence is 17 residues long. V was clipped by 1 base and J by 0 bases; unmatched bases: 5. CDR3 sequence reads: CASSQGGSGDSYNEQFF. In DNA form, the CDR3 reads TGTGCCAGCAGCCAAGGTGGTAGCGGGGACTCCTACAATGAGCAGTTCTTC.

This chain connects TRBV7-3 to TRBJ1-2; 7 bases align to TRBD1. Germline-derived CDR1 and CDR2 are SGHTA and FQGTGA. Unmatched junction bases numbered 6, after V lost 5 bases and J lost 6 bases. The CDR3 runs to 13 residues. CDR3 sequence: CASSQDRVHGYTF. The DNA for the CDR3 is TGTGCCAGCAGCCAAGACAGGGTTCATGGCTACACCTTC. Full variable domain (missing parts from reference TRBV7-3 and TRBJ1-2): GAGVSQTPSNKVTEKGKYVELRCDPISGHTALYWYRQSLGQGPEFLIYFQGTGAADDSGLPNDRFFAVRPEGSVSTLKIQRTERGDSAVYLCASSQDRVHGYTFGSGTRLTVV.

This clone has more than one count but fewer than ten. The DNA for the CDR3 is TGTGCCAGCAGCCTAACAGAGGACAACATTCAGTACTTC. Its protein is CASSLTEDNIQYF. V and J are TRBV7-6 and TRBJ2-4; D gene uncertain. Germline values: CDR1 SGHVS, CDR2 FNYEAQ. The CDR3 contains 13 residues. V shed 5 bases and J shed 7 bases, with 12 bases lying between them.

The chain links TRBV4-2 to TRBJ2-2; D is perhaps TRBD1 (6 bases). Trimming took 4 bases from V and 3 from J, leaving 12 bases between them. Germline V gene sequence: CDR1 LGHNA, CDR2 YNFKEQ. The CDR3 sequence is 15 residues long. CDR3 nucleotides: TGTGCCAGCAGCCGGGGACACGGGGACACCGGGGAGCTGTTTTTT. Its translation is CASSRGHGDTGELFF.

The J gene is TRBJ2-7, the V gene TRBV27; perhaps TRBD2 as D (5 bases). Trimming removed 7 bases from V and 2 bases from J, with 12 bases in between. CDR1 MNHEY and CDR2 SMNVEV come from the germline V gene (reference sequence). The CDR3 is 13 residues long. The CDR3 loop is CASKNVRAYEQYF. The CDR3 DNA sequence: TGTGCCAGCAAGAACGTGCGGGCCTACGAGCAGTACTTC.

The CDR3 loop reads CASSPLGYRVGETQYF. The CDR3 coding sequence is TGTGCCAGCTCACCCCTAGGATACAGGGTTGGAGAGACCCAGTACTTC. The V gene is TRBV18, the J gene TRBJ2-5; perhaps TRBD1 as D (6 bases). The V and J ends lost 3 bases and 4 bases respectively, with 18 bases between them. The CDR3 totals 16 residues. Germline assignment: CDR1 KGHSH and CDR2 LQKENI.

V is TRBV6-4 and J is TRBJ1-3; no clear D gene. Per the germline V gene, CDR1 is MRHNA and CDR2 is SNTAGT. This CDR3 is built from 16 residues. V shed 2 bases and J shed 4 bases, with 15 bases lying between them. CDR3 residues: CASSDGQVSLGNTIYF. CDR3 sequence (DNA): TGTGCCAGCAGTGACGGGCAGGTCTCGCTCGGAAACACCATATATTTT.

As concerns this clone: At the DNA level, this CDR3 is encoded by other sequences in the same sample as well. Here the CDR3 reads CAWSVRGYEQYF. The CDR3 DNA reads TGTGCCTGGAGTGTAAGGGGATACGAGCAGTACTTC. The chain is built from TRBV30 and TRBJ2-7, with a possible D match to TRBD1 (5 bases). The germline gives CDR1 GTSNPN, CDR2 SVGIG (reference sequence). This CDR3 has 12 amino acids. Between the trimmed V and J ends, which lost 0 bases and 4 bases, there was a span of 7 bases.